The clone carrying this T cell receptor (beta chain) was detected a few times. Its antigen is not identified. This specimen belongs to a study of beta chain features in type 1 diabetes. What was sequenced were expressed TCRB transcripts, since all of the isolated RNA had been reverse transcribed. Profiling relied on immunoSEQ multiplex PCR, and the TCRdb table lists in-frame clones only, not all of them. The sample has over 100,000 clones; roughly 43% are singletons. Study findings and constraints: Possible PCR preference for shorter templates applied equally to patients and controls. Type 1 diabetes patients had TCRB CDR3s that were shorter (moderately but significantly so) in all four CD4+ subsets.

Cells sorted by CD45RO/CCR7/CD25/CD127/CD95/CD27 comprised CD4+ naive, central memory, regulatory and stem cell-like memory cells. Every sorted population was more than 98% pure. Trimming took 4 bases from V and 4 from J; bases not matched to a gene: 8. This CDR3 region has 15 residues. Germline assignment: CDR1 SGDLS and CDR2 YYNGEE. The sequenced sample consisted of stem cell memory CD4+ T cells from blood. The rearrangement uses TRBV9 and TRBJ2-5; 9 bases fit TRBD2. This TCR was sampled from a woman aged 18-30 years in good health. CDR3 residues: CASSPGSGSRETQYF. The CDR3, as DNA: TGTGCCAGCAGCCCCGGTAGCGGGAGCCGAGAGACCCAGTACTTC.